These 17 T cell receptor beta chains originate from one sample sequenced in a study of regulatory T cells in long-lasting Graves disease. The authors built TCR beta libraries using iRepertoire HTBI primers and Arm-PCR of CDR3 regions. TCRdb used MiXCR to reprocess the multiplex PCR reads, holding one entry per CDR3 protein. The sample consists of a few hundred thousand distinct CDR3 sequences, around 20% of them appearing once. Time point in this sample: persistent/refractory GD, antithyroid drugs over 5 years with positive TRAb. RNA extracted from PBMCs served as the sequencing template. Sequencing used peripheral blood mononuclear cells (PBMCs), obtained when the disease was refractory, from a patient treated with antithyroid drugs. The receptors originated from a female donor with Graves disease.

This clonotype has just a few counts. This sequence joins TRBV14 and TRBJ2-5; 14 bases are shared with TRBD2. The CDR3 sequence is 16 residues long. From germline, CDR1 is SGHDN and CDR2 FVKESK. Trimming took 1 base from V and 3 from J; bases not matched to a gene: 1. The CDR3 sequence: CASSQGLAGGKETQYF. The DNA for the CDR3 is TGTGCCAGCAGCCAAGGACTAGCGGGAGGGAAAGAGACCCAGTACTTC.

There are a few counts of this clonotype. CDR3 residues: CASSLGTGPNTGELFF. The CDR3 DNA sequence: TGTGCCAGCAGCTTAGGCACAGGGCCGAACACCGGGGAGCTGTTTTTT. The gene calls are TRBV13 and TRBJ2-2; perhaps TRBD1 as D (6 bases). The germline V gene encodes CDR1 PRHDT and CDR2 FYEKMQ (reference sequence). CDR3 length: 16 amino acids. V was clipped by 0 bases and J by 0 bases, with 8 bases between them.

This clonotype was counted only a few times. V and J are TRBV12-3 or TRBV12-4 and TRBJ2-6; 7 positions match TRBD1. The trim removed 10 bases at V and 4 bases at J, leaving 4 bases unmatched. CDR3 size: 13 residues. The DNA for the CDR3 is TGTGCCAACACAGGGGCCGGGGCCAACGTCCTGACTTTC. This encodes CANTGAGANVLTF.

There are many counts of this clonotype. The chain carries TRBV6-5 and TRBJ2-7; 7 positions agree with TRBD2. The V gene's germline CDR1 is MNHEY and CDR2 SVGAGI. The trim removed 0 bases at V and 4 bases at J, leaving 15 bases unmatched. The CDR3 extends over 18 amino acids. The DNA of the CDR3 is TGTGCCAGCAGTTACTCGAGACCCTTGGGCGGGAGTATGTACGAGCAGTACTTC. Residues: CASSYSRPLGGSMYEQYF.

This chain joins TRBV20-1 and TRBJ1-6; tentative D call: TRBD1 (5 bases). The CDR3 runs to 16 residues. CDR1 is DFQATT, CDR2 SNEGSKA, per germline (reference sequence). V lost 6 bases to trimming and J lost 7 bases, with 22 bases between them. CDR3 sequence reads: CSAPQVAGSQNSPLHF. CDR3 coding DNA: TGCAGTGCCCCACAGGTTGCGGGCAGTCAAAATTCACCCCTCCACTTT.

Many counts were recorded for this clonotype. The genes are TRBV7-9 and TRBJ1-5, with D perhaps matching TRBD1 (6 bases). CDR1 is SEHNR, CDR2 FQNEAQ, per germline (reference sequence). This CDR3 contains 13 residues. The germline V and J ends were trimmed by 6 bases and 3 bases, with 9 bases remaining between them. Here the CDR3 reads CASSRQDNQPQHF. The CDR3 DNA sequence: TGTGCCAGCAGTCGACAGGACAATCAGCCCCAGCATTTT.

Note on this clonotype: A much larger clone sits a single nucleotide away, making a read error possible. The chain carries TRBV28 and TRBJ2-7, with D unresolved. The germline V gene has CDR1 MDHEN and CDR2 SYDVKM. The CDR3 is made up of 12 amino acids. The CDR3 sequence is CASSLIRYEQHF. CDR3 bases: TGTGCCAGCAGTTTAATACGGTACGAGCAGCACTTC. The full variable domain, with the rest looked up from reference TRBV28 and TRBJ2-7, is DVKVTQSSRYLVKRTGEKVFLECVQDMDHENMFWYRQDPGLGLRLIYFSYDVKMKEKGDIPEGYSVSREKKERFSLILESASTNQTSMYLCASSLIRYEQHFGPGTRLTVT.

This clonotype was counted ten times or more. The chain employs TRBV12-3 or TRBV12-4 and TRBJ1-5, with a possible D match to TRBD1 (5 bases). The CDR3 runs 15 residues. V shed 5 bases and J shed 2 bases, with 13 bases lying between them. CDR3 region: CASSLQGNGNQPQHF. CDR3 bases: TGTGCCAGCAGTCTCCAGGGAAACGGCAATCAGCCCCAGCATTTT.

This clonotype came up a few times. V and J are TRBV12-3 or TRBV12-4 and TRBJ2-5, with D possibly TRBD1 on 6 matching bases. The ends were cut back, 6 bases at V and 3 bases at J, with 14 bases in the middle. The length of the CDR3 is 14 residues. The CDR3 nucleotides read TGTGCCAGCAGCTCGGGACACGAAGAAGAGACCCAGTACTTC. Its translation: CASSSGHEEETQYF.

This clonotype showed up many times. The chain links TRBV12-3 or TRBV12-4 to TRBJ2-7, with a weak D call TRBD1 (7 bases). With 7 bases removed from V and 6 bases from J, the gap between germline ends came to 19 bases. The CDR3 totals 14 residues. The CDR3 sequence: CASKGGGTFPEQYF. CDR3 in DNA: TGTGCCAGCAAAGGGGGCGGGACATTTCCCGAGCAGTACTTC.

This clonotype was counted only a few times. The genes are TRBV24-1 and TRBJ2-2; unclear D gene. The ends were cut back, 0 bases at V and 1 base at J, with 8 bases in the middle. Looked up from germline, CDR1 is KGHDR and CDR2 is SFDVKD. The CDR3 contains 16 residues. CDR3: CATSDLFRENTGELFF. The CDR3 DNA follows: TGTGCCACCAGTGATTTGTTTAGGGAGAACACCGGGGAGCTGTTTTTT.

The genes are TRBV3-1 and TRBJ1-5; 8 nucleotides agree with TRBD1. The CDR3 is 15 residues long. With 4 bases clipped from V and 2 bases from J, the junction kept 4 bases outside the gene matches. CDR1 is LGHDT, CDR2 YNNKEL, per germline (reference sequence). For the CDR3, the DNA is TGTGCCAGCAGCCTAACACAGGGGGGCAATCAGCCCCAGCATTTT. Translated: CASSLTQGGNQPQHF.

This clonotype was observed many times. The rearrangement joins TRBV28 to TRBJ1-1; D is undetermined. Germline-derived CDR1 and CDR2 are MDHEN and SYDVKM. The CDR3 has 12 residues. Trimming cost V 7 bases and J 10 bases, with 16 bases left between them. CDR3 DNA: TGTGCCAGCACTCCCGGTCGGGTGATAGCTTTCTTT. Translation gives CASTPGRVIAFF.

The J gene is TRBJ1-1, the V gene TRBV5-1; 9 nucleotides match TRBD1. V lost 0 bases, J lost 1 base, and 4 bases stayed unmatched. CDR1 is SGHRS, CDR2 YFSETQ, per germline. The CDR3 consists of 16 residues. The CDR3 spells CASSLAGQGTNTEAFF. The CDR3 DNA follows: TGCGCCAGCAGCTTGGCCGGACAGGGGACGAACACTGAAGCTTTCTTT.

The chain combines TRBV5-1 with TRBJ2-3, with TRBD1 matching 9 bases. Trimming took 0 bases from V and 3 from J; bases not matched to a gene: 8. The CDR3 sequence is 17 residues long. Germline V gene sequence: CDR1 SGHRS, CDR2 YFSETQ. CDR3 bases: TGCGCCAGCAGCTTGGCCTCCGGGACAGGGTTGACAGATACGCAGTATTTT. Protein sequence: CASSLASGTGLTDTQYF.

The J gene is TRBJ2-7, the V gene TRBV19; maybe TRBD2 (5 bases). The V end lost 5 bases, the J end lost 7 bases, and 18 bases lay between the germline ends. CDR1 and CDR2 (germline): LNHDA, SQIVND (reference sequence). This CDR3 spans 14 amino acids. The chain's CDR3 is CASSLGAGRGEQYF. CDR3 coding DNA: TGTGCCAGTAGTCTAGGTGCCGGACGAGGGGAGCAGTACTTC.

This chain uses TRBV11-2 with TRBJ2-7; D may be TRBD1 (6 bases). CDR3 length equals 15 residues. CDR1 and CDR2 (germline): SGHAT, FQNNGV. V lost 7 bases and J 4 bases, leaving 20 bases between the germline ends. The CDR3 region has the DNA TGTGCCAGCAACTCAAGACAGGACTTGCGTTACGAGCAGTACTTC. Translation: CASNSRQDLRYEQYF.